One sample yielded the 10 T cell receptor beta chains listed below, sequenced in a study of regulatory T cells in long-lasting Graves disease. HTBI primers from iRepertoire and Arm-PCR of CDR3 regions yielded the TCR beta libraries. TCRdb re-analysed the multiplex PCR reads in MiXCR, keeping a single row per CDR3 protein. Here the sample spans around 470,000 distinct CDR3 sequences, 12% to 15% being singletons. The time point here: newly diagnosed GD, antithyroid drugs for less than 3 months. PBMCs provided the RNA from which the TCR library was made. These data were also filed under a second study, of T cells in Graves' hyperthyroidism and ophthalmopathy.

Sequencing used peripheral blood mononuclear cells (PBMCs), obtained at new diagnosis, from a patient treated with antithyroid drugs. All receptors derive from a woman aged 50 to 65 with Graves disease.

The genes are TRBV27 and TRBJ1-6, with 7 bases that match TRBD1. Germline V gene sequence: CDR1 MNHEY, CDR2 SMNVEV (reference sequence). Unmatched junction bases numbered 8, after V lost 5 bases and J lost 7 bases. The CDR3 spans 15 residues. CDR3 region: CASSGWTGVNSPLHF. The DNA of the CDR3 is TGTGCCAGCAGTGGGTGGACAGGAGTGAATTCACCCCTCCACTTT.

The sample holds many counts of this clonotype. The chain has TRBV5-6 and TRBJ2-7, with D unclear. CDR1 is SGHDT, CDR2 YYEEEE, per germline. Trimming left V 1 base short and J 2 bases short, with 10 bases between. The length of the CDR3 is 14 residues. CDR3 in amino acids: CASSLSPLTYEQYF. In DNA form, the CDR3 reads TGTGCCAGCAGCTTGTCGCCGCTTACCTACGAGCAGTACTTC.

CDR3 nucleotide sequence: TGCGCCAGCAGCGAACAGGGGGCGGCTTCCTACAATGAGCAGTTCTTC. Translation: CASSEQGAASYNEQFF. The V gene is TRBV5-1, the J gene TRBJ2-1, with 9 positions matching TRBD1. The CDR3 sequence is 16 residues long. The germline gives CDR1 SGHRS, CDR2 YFSETQ. V was pared by 4 bases and J by 1 base, with 6 bases of the junction left unmatched.

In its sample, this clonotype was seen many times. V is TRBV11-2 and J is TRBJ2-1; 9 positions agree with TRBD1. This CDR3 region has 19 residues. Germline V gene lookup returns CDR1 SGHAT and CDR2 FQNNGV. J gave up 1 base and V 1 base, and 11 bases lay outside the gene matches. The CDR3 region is CASSLVFHVGQGSYNEQFF. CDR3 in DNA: TGTGCCAGCAGCTTAGTTTTTCACGTTGGACAGGGGTCCTACAATGAGCAGTTCTTC. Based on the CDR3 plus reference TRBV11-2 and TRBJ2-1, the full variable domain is EAGVAQSPRYKIIEKRQSVAFWCNPISGHATLYWYQQILGQGPKLLIQFQNNGVVDDSQLPKDRFSAERLKGVDSTLKIQPAKLEDSAVYLCASSLVFHVGQGSYNEQFFGPGTRLTVL.

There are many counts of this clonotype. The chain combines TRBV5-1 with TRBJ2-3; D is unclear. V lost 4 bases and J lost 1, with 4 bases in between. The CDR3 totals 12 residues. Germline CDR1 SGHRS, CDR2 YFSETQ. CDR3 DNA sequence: TGCGCCAGCAGCATGGGCACAGATACGCAGTATTTT. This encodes CASSMGTDTQYF.

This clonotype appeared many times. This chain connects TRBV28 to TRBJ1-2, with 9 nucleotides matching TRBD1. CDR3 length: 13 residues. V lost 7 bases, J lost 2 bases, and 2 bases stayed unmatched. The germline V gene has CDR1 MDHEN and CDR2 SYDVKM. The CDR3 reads CASKTGGNYGYTF. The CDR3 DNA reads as TGTGCCAGCAAGACAGGGGGGAACTATGGCTACACCTTC.

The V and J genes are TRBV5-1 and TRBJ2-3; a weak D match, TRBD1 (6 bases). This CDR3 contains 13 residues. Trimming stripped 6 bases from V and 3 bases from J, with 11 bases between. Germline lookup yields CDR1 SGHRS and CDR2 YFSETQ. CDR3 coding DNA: TGCGCCAGCAAATTTCAGGGGACAGATACGCAGTATTTT. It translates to CASKFQGTDTQYF.

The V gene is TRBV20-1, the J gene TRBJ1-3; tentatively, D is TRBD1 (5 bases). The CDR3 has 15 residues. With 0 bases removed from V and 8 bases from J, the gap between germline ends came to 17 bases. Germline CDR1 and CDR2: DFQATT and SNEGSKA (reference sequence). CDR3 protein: CSARDPGRREDTIYF. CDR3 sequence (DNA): TGCAGTGCTAGAGATCCAGGGAGACGGGAAGACACCATATATTTT.

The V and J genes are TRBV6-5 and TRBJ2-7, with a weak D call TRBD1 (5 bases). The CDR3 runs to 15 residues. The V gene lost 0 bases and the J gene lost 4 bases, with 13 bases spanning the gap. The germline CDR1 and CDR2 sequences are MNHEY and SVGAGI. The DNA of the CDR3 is TGTGCCAGCAGTTACTCAGGGGCAAGAGTGTACGAGCAGTACTTC. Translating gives CASSYSGARVYEQYF.

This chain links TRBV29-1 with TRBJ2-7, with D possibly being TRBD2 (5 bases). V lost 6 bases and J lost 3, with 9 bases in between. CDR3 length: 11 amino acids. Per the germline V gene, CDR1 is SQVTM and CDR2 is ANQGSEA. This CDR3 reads CSVRGIYEQYF. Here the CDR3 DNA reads TGCAGCGTCCGGGGTATCTACGAGCAGTACTTC.